The 32 T cell receptor beta chains reported below all come from one sample, sequenced in a study of T-cell reconstitution after alpha-beta-depleted transplantation in children. As it was prepared, the TCRbeta library received unique molecular identifiers. TCRdb independently ran MiXCR on the PCR reads; one entry per CDR3 protein. The table includes 200,000 to 250,000 distinct CDR3 sequences, roughly 8.2% detected once. The sample here was PBMCs, mostly from graft donor cells, taken 180 days after TCRalphabeta/CD19-depleted stem cell transplant. All receptors come from a male patient younger than 18 who had a stem cell transplant for acute lymphoblastic leukemia, so the T cells may come from the graft donor.

This clonotype was detected many times. V is TRBV7-9 and J is TRBJ2-6, with 7 bases aligning to TRBD2. The CDR3 consists of 15 residues. Per germline, CDR1 SEHNR and CDR2 FQNEAQ (reference sequence). Losses at the gene ends were 8 bases for V and 0 bases for J; bases not matched to a gene: 4. This chain's CDR3 is CASPRGDSGANVLTF. The CDR3 nucleotides read TGTGCCAGCCCCCGGGGGGACTCTGGGGCCAACGTCCTGACTTTC. The complete variable domain, with remaining parts taken from reference TRBV7-9 and TRBJ2-6, reads DTGVSQNPRHKITKRGQNVTFRCDPISEHNRLYWYRQTLGQGPEFLTYFQNEAQLEKSRLLSDRFSAERPKGSFSTLEIQRTEQGDSAMYLCASPRGDSGANVLTFGAGSRLTVL.

This clonotype was counted ten times or more. V is TRBV20-1 and J is TRBJ2-2; the match to TRBD2 covers 9 bases. The CDR3 runs 14 residues. V was clipped by 3 bases and J by 8 bases; unmatched bases: 7. The germline gives CDR1 DFQATT, CDR2 SNEGSKA (reference sequence). The CDR3 region is CSASPLAGVGELFF. The CDR3 coding sequence is TGCAGTGCTAGTCCACTAGCGGGTGTAGGGGAGCTGTTTTTT.

This clonotype was detected ten times or more. The chain employs TRBV10-3 and TRBJ2-5, with 8 bases lining up with TRBD1. The CDR3 runs 13 residues. The trim removed 6 bases at V and 4 bases at J, leaving 4 bases unmatched. Germline CDR1 ENHRY, CDR2 SYGVKD. This chain's CDR3 is CAISNGQGETQYF. DNA for the CDR3: TGTGCCATCAGCAACGGACAGGGAGAGACCCAGTACTTC.

This clonotype was recorded many times. The chain carries TRBV29-1 and TRBJ2-3; 8 bases match TRBD2. The V gene end was trimmed by 4 bases and the J gene end by 6 bases; junction bases not matched to a gene: 6. This CDR3 spans 13 amino acids. Germline V gene lookup returns CDR1 SQVTM and CDR2 ANQGSEA. Here the CDR3 DNA reads TGCAGCGTTGCGGGGGGGCTATCGGATACGCAGTATTTT. Translating gives CSVAGGLSDTQYF.

This clonotype was counted at least ten times. This sequence joins TRBV15 and TRBJ2-1, with TRBD2 identical over 11 bases. The V segment lost 3 bases and the J segment 6 bases; nucleotides outside the gene matches: 4. The CDR3 spans 15 residues. CDR1 and CDR2 from the germline V gene are LNHNV and YYDKDF (reference sequence). In DNA, the CDR3 is TGTGCCACCAGCAGCCCGGGACTAGCGGTCAATGAGCAGTTCTTC. It specifies CATSSPGLAVNEQFF.

This clonotype has ten or more counts. The rearrangement joins TRBV13 to TRBJ2-7; D may be TRBD1 (5 bases). Germline V gives CDR1 PRHDT, CDR2 FYEKMQ (reference sequence). Trimming removed 0 bases at V and 2 bases at J, with 8 bases between. CDR3 size: 14 residues. CDR3 nucleotide sequence: TGTGCCAGCAGCTTAGGCCGGACAACCTACGAGCAGTACTTC. It codes for CASSLGRTTYEQYF.

This clonotype was seen many times. The rearrangement uses TRBV7-2 and TRBJ2-5; a weak D match, TRBD1 (6 bases). Germline assignment: CDR1 SGHTA and CDR2 FQGNSA. Trimming removed 2 bases from V and 5 bases from J, with 15 bases in between. The CDR3 has 15 amino acids. The CDR3 nucleotides are TGTGCCAGCAGCTTATACCGGCGGCAGGGGGAGACCCAGTACTTC. Translation gives CASSLYRRQGETQYF.

This clonotype was found many times. The chain recombines TRBV5-1 with TRBJ1-2; D perhaps matches TRBD1 (6 bases). The germline V gene has CDR1 SGHRS and CDR2 YFSETQ. The V end was cut by 0 bases, the J end by 6 bases, with 12 bases between. The CDR3 has 14 amino acids. The CDR3 reads CASSLAGGGHGYTF. DNA of the CDR3: TGCGCCAGCAGCTTGGCGGGCGGGGGCCATGGCTACACCTTC.

This clonotype was detected many times. The chain uses TRBV3-1 and TRBJ2-5; 7 bases agree with TRBD2. The CDR3 totals 16 residues. Germline V gene sequence: CDR1 LGHDT, CDR2 YNNKEL (reference sequence). The J segment lost 5 bases and the V segment lost 4 bases, leaving 13 bases of the junction unmatched. This CDR3 is CASSLLRGAGLETQYF. In DNA, the CDR3 is TGTGCCAGCAGCCTACTGAGAGGAGCGGGATTGGAGACCCAGTACTTC.

This clonotype was counted at least ten times. The chain carries TRBV11-1 and TRBJ1-4; 7 positions agree with TRBD1. The germline V gene encodes CDR1 SGHAT and CDR2 FQDESV (reference sequence). This CDR3 comprises 18 residues. The trim removed 0 bases at V and 4 bases at J, leaving 11 bases unmatched. The DNA for the CDR3 is TGTGCCAGCAGCTTAGCTAACTCACTCCGGGACAGTAATGAAAAACTGTTTTTT. Residues: CASSLANSLRDSNEKLFF.

This clonotype appeared once. A clone one base away is much larger, so this may be a read error. The chain employs TRBV21-1 and TRBJ2-5; the table's TRBD1 call for D was not verified on the DNA. TRBV21-1 is flagged as a pseudogene. The CDR3 has 14 residues. The CDR3 loop is CASAPRGNSKTEYF. CDR3 in DNA: TGTGCCAGCGCCCCACGGGGGAACTCGAAGACCGAGTACTTC.

This clonotype was seen only a few times. The chain uses TRBV11-2 and TRBJ2-1; TRBD1 matches at 7 bases. Trimming removed 0 bases from V and 4 bases from J; junction bases left unmatched: 18. CDR1 is SGHAT, CDR2 FQNNGV, per germline. The CDR3 runs to 20 residues. DNA of the CDR3: TGTGCCAGCAGCTTAGACCCCTTTAGTCGGACAGGTCGCAGGTACAATGAGCAGTTCTTC. It encodes CASSLDPFSRTGRRYNEQFF.

This clonotype showed up many times. The gene calls are TRBV7-6 and TRBJ1-4, with 9 nucleotides matching TRBD1. This CDR3 comprises 16 residues. CDR1 is SGHVS, CDR2 FNYEAQ, per germline. The junction had 10 bases not matched to a gene; V was cut back by 11 bases and J by 0 bases. DNA of the CDR3: TGTGCCCGAACCGGACAGGGGCGACCAACTAATGAAAAACTGTTTTTT. It specifies CARTGQGRPTNEKLFF.

This clonotype has at least ten counts. The rearrangement links TRBV29-1 to TRBJ1-4; D unresolved. Germline CDR1 and CDR2: SQVTM and ANQGSEA. There are 13 residues in the CDR3. Trimming removed 5 bases from V and 4 bases from J, with 11 bases in between. CDR3 amino acids: CSVRSGFNEKLFF. The CDR3 region has the DNA TGCAGCGTTCGGTCAGGTTTTAATGAAAAACTGTTTTTT.

This clonotype was counted at least ten times. This sequence joins TRBV6-1 and TRBJ1-4; TRBD1 matches at 8 bases. From germline, CDR1 is MNHNS and CDR2 SASEGT. There are 15 residues in the CDR3. V shed 6 bases, J shed 8 bases, and the junction held 11 bases outside the gene matches. CDR3 residues: CASRLTTGEEEKLFF. DNA of the CDR3: TGTGCCAGCAGGCTCACGACAGGGGAAGAAGAAAAACTGTTTTTT.

The chain has TRBV19 and TRBJ1-2; the D gene is possibly TRBD1 (5 bases). CDR3 length: 12 residues. Germline V gene sequence: CDR1 LNHDA, CDR2 SQIVND (reference sequence). Trimming shortened V by 4 bases and J by 2 bases, and 5 bases separated the two germline ends. The DNA of the CDR3 is TGTGCCAGTAGTAGGACAAACTATGGCTACACCTTC. Amino acids: CASSRTNYGYTF.

This clonotype was seen repeatedly, ten times or more. The chain carries TRBV2 and TRBJ2-2; the match to TRBD2 covers 7 bases. This CDR3 has 16 residues. After removal of 6 bases from V and 5 bases from J, the junction contained 12 bases not matched to a gene. The germline V gene encodes CDR1 SNHLY and CDR2 FYNNEI. The CDR3 nucleotides read TGTGCCAGCAGGGGCCCCGGGAGGTCCTGGACCGGGGAGCTGTTTTTT. It yields the protein CASRGPGRSWTGELFF.

This clonotype was recorded at least ten times. This chain connects TRBV18 to TRBJ2-5, with 7 bases identical to TRBD2. CDR3 size: 16 residues. Germline values: CDR1 KGHSH, CDR2 LQKENI. The V segment lost 1 base and the J segment 3 bases; nucleotides outside the gene matches: 8. The CDR3 sequence: CASSPRLAVDEETQYF. Written as DNA, the CDR3 is TGTGCCAGCTCACCACGTCTAGCGGTCGATGAAGAGACCCAGTACTTC.

This clonotype was seen many times. The chain employs TRBV3-1 and TRBJ2-3, with D uncertain. The CDR3 has 12 amino acids. V dropped 3 bases and J dropped 5 bases, with 6 bases sitting between them. Germline loops: CDR1 LGHDT, CDR2 YNNKEL (reference sequence). The CDR3 region has the DNA TGTGCCAGCAGCCATTCTGTAGATACGCAGTATTTT. Translating gives CASSHSVDTQYF.

This clonotype was seen many times. The CDR3 here is CASSRTGNTDTQYF. In DNA form, the CDR3 reads TGTGCCAGCAGTCGCACGGGAAACACAGATACGCAGTATTTT. The rearrangement joins TRBV12-3 or TRBV12-4 to TRBJ2-3, with D maybe TRBD2 (5 bases). V dropped 5 bases and J dropped 2 bases, with 11 bases sitting between them. The CDR3 spans 14 residues.

This chain joins TRBV12-3 or TRBV12-4 and TRBJ2-7, with no clear D. This CDR3 has 12 residues. Trimming cost V 1 base and J 2 bases, with 3 bases left between them. The DNA for the CDR3 is TGTGCCAGCAGTTTAGTTGCCTACGAGCAGTACTTC. This codes for CASSLVAYEQYF.

This clonotype was recorded at least ten times. This chain links TRBV20-1 with TRBJ2-3, with D tentatively TRBD2 (6 bases). V was clipped by 4 bases and J by 5 bases, with 19 bases between them. This CDR3 contains 15 residues. Germline V lookup: CDR1 DFQATT, CDR2 SNEGSKA (reference sequence). CDR3 sequence (DNA): TGCAGTGCTATAAGGCTAGCGAGACCTTTAGATACGCAGTATTTT. The encoded protein is CSAIRLARPLDTQYF.

This clonotype was counted at least ten times. The V and J genes are TRBV4-3 and TRBJ2-4; tentative D call: TRBD1 (6 bases). V was clipped by 4 bases and J by 0 bases, with 16 bases between them. Looked up from germline, CDR1 is LGHNA and CDR2 is YSLEER. The CDR3 is made up of 17 amino acids. DNA for the CDR3: TGCGCCAGCAGCCCTCACCTACAGGGAACAGCCAAAAACATTCAGTACTTC. Amino acid sequence: CASSPHLQGTAKNIQYF.

This clonotype was seen more than once but under ten times. The J gene is TRBJ1-1, the V gene TRBV29-1, with a weak D call TRBD1 (6 bases). Trimming cost V 4 bases and J 5 bases, with 17 bases left between them. The germline CDR1 and CDR2 sequences are SQVTM and ANQGSEA. This CDR3 has 14 amino acids. The CDR3 region has the DNA TGCAGCGTTGGGGGAGCGCGGGGGCAGACTGAAGCTTTCTTT. Translation: CSVGGARGQTEAFF.

The table lists this clonotype with many counts. The rearrangement joins TRBV10-3 to TRBJ2-1, with D unresolved. Germline V gives CDR1 ENHRY, CDR2 SYGVKD. CDR3 length equals 12 residues. The V end was cut by 2 bases, the J end by 7 bases, with 6 bases between. In nucleotides, the CDR3 is TGTGCCATCAGTGAGATATCAAATGAGCAGTTCTTC. Residues: CAISEISNEQFF.

This clonotype was seen repeatedly, ten times or more. The chain uses TRBV28 and TRBJ2-7; D is perhaps TRBD1 or TRBD2 (6 bases each). The germline V gene encodes CDR1 MDHEN and CDR2 SYDVKM. With 1 base removed from V and 4 bases from J, the gap between germline ends came to 26 bases. There are 19 residues in the CDR3. CDR3 amino acids: CASSLFVLWGVGAKYEQYF. The CDR3 coding sequence is TGTGCCAGCAGTTTATTTGTGCTTTGGGGGGTGGGGGCGAAGTACGAGCAGTACTTC. Full variable domain (missing parts from reference TRBV28 and TRBJ2-7): DVKVTQSSRYLVKRTGEKVFLECVQDMDHENMFWYRQDPGLGLRLIYFSYDVKMKEKGDIPEGYSVSREKKERFSLILESASTNQTSMYLCASSLFVLWGVGAKYEQYFGPGTRLTVT.

This clonotype was seen repeatedly, ten times or more. The rearrangement uses TRBV27 and TRBJ2-7; 7 bases map to TRBD1. The V segment lost 3 bases and the J segment 9 bases; nucleotides outside the gene matches: 5. The germline gives CDR1 MNHEY, CDR2 SMNVEV (reference sequence). CDR3 size: 12 residues. CDR3 residues: CASSFSDRAQYF. The CDR3 DNA is TGTGCCAGCAGTTTCTCTGACAGGGCGCAGTACTTC.

A remark on this clonotype: With a much larger clone just one base away, this may be a read error. This chain uses TRBV9 with TRBJ2-5; the D call may be TRBD1 or TRBD2 (5 bases each). Germline assignment: CDR1 SGDLS and CDR2 YYNGEE. Trimming removed 6 bases from V and 0 bases from J, with 15 bases in between. The CDR3 is made up of 15 amino acids. The CDR3 DNA is TGTGCCAGCACCGAGTTCCGGGGCTACCAAGAGACCCAGTACTTC. Amino acids: CASTEFRGYQETQYF.

This clonotype was detected many times. The chain combines TRBV4-3 with TRBJ1-1; D not certain. The V and J ends lost 1 base and 3 bases respectively, with 12 bases between them. The CDR3 is 15 residues long. Germline loops: CDR1 LGHNA, CDR2 YSLEER. CDR3 residues: CASSQGPVVDTEAFF. The CDR3, as DNA: TGCGCCAGCAGCCAAGGTCCCGTGGTGGACACTGAAGCTTTCTTT.

At least ten counts were recorded for this clonotype. CDR3 in DNA: TGTGCCAGCAGTCTACCGGGACAGAGCCATTATACCGGGGAGCTGTTTTTT. Amino acids: CASSLPGQSHYTGELFF. This chain connects TRBV28 to TRBJ2-2; 7 bases map to TRBD1. The CDR3 runs to 17 residues. J gave up 5 bases and V 5 bases, and 14 bases lay outside the gene matches. The germline CDR1 and CDR2 sequences are MDHEN and SYDVKM.

This clonotype was observed at least ten times. This rearrangement joins TRBV12-3 or TRBV12-4 to TRBJ2-7, with 7 nucleotides matching TRBD2. The ends lost 5 bases at V and 2 bases at J; junction bases unmatched: 6. The length of the CDR3 is 14 residues. CDR3 sequence (DNA): TGTGCCAGCAGTCGGGGAGGGGCCGCCTACGAGCAGTACTTC. It is translated as CASSRGGAAYEQYF.

This clonotype was counted ten times or more. This CDR3 reads CASSQGAGGPTYEQYF. CDR3 sequence (DNA): TGCGCCAGCAGCCAAGGCGCGGGAGGCCCCACCTACGAGCAGTACTTC. V gene TRBV4-1 combines with J gene TRBJ2-7, with TRBD2 identical over 8 bases. The trim removed 1 base at V and 2 bases at J, leaving 7 bases unmatched. This CDR3 is 16 amino acids long. Germline V gene sequence: CDR1 MGHRA, CDR2 YSYEKL.